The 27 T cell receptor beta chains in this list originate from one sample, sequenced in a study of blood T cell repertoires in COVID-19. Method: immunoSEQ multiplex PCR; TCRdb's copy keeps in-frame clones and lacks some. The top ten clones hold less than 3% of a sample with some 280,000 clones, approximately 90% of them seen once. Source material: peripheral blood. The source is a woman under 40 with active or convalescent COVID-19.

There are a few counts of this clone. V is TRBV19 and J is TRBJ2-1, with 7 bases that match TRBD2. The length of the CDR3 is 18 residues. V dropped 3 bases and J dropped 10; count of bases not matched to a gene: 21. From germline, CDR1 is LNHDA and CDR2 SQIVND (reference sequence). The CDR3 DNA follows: TGTGCCAGTAGTATCCGAATTTCCACTAACGTGATGGGGGGGGAGCAGTTCTTC. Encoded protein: CASSIRISTNVMGGEQFF.

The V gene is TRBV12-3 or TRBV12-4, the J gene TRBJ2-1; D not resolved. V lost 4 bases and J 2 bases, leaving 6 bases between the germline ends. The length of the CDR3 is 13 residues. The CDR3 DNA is TGTGCCAGCAGTTCAGGTGCCTACAATGAGCAGTTCTTC. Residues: CASSSGAYNEQFF.

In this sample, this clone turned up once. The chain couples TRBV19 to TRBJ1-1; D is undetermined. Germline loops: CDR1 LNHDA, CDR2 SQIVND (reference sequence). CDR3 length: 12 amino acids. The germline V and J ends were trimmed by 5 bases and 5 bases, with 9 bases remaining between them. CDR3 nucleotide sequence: TGTGCCAGTAGTTCGAGTGGTACTGAAGCTTTCTTT. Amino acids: CASSSSGTEAFF.

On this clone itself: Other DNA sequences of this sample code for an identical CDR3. The DNA for the CDR3 is TGTGCCAGCAGCCGGACAGGTCCTGGAAACACCATATATTTT. Translation: CASSRTGPGNTIYF. The gene calls are TRBV6-5 and TRBJ1-3, with 7 bases matching TRBD1. Germline lookup yields CDR1 MNHEY and CDR2 SVGAGI. The CDR3 runs 14 residues. V lost 6 bases and J lost 2; bases outside the gene matches: 4.

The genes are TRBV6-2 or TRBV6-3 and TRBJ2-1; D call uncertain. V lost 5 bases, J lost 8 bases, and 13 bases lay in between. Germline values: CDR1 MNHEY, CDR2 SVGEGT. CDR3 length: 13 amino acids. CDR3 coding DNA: TGTGCCAGCAGTCGCCGAGACTTCTATGAGCAGTTCTTC. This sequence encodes CASSRRDFYEQFF.

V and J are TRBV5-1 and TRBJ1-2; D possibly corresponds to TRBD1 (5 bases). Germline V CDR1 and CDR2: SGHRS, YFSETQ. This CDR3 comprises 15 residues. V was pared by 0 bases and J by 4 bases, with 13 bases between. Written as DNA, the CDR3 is TGCGCCAGCAGCTTGGACGGAGGGGCCGTCTATGGCTACACCTTC. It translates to CASSLDGGAVYGYTF.

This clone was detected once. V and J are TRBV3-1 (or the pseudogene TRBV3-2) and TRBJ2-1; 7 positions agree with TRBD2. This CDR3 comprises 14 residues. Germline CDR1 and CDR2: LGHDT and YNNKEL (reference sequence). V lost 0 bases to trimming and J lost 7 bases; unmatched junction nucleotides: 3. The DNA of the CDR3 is TGTGCCAGCAGCCAAGATCGAGCGGGGAATGAGCAGTTCTTC. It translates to CASSQDRAGNEQFF.

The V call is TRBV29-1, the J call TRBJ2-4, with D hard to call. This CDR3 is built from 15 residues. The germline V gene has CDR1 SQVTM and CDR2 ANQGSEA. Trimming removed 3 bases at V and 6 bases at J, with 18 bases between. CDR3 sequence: CSVDSGNPPPNIQYF. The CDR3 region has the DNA TGCAGCGTTGACTCCGGTAATCCCCCGCCAAACATTCAGTACTTC.

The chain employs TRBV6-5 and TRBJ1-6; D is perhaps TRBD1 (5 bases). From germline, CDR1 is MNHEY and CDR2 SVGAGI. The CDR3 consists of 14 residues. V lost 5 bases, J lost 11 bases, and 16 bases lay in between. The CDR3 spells CASSNRQGGAPLHF. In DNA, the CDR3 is TGTGCCAGCAGTAACCGGCAGGGAGGTGCACCCCTCCACTTT.

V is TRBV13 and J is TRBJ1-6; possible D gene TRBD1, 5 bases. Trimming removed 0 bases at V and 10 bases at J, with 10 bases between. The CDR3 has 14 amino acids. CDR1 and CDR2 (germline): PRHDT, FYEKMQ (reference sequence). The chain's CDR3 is CASSLGTGGSPLHF. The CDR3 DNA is TGTGCCAGCAGCTTAGGTACCGGGGGGTCACCCCTCCACTTT.

The DNA for the CDR3 is TGCGCCAGCAGCTTGAGGCTAGCGGGTAGCACAGATACGCAGTATTTT. Translating it yields CASSLRLAGSTDTQYF. The chain employs TRBV5-1 and TRBJ2-3, with 8 bases identical to TRBD2. The CDR3 runs to 16 residues. Losses at the gene ends were 1 base for V and 0 bases for J; bases not matched to a gene: 4. The germline V gene encodes CDR1 SGHRS and CDR2 YFSETQ.

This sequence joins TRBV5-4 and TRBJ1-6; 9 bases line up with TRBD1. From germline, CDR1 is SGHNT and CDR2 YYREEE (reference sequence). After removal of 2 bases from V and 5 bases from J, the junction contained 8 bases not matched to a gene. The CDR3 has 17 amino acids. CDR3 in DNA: TGTGCCAGCAGCTTTTCCCGGGACAGGGTTGATAATTCACCCCTCCACTTT. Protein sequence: CASSFSRDRVDNSPLHF. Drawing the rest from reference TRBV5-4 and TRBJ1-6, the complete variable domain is ETGVTQSPTHLIKTRGQQVTLRCSSQSGHNTVSWYQQALGQGPQFIFQYYREEENGRGNFPPRFSGLQFPNYSSELNVNALELDDSALYLCASSFSRDRVDNSPLHFGNGTRLTVT.

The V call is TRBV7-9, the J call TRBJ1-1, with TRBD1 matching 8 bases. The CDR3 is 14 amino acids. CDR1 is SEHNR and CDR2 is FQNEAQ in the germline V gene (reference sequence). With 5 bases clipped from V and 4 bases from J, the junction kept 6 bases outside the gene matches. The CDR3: CASSPGGRGTEAFF. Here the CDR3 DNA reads TGTGCCAGCAGCCCAGGGGGCAGGGGCACTGAAGCTTTCTTT.

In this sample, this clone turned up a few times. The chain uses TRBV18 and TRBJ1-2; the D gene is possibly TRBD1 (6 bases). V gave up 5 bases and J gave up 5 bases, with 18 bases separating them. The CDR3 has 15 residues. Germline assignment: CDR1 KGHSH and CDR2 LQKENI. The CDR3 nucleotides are TGTGCCAGCTCAACTCGACAGGCCTCTTGGTATGGCTACACCTTC. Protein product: CASSTRQASWYGYTF. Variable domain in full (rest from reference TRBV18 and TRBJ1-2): NAGVMQNPRHLVRRRGQEARLRCSPMKGHSHVYWYRQLPEEGLKFMVYLQKENIIDESGMPKERFSAEFPKEGPSILRIQQVVRGDSAAYFCASSTRQASWYGYTFGSGTRLTVV.

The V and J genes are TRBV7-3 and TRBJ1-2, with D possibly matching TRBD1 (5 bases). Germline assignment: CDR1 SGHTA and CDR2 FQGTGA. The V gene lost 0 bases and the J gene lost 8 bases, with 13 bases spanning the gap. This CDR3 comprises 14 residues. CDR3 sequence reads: CASSLTPQGRGYTF. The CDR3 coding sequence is TGTGCCAGCAGCTTAACCCCCCAGGGAAGAGGCTACACCTTC.

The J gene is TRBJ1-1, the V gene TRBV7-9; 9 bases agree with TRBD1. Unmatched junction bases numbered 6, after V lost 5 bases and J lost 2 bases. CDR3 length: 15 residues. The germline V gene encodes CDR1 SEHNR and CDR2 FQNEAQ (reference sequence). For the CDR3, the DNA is TGTGCCAGCAGCCCCCGACAGGGGGTCAACACTGAAGCTTTCTTT. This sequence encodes CASSPRQGVNTEAFF.

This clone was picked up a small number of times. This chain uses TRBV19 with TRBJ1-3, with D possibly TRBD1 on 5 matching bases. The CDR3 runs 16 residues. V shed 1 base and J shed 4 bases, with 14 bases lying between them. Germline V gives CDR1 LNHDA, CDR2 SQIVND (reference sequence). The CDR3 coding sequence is TGTGCCAGTAGTATAGCGTCGGCAGGGTACGGAAACACCATATATTTT. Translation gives CASSIASAGYGNTIYF.

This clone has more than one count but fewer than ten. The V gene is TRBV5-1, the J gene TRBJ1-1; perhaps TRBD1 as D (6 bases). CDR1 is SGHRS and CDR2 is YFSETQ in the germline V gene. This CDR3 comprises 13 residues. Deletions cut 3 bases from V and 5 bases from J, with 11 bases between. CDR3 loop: CASSYRVQTEAFF. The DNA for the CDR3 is TGCGCCAGCAGCTACAGGGTCCAGACTGAAGCTTTCTTT.

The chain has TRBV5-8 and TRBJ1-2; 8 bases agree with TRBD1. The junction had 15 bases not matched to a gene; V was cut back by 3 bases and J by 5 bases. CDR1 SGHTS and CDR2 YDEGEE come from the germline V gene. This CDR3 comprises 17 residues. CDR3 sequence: CASSYRLGQGVGYGYTF. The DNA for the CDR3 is TGTGCCAGCAGCTATCGCTTAGGACAGGGAGTTGGTTATGGCTACACCTTC.

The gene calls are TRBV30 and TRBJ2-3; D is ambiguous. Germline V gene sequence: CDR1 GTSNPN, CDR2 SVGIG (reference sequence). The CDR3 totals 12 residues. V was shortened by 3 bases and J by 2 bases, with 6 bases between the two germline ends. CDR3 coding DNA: TGTGCCTGGAGGCGTGACACAGATACGCAGTATTTT. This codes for CAWRRDTDTQYF.

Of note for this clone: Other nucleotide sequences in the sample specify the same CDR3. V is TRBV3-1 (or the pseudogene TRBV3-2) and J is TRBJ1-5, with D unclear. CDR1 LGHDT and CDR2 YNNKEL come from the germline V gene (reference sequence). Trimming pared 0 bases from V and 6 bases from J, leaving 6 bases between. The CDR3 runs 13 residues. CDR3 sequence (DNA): TGTGCCAGCAGCCAAGATCTCTCTCAGCCCCAGCATTTT. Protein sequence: CASSQDLSQPQHF.

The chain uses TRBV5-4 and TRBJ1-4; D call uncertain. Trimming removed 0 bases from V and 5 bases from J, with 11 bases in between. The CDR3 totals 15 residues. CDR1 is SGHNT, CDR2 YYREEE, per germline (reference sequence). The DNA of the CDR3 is TGTGCCAGCAGCTTGGCCCCACAGCCCAATGAAAAACTGTTTTTT. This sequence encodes CASSLAPQPNEKLFF.

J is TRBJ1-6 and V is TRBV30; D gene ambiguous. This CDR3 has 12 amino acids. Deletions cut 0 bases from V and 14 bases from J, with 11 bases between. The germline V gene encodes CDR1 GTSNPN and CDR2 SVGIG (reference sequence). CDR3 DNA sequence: TGTGCCTGGAGTGTCGGTCCTCGGGCCCTCCACTTT. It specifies CAWSVGPRALHF.

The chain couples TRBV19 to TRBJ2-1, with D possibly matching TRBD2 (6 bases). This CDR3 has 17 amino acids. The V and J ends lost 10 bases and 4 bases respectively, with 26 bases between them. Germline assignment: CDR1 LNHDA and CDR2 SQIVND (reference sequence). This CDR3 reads CATAQDTGLYLYNEQFF. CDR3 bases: TGTGCCACGGCTCAAGATACGGGACTTTACCTTTACAATGAGCAGTTCTTC.

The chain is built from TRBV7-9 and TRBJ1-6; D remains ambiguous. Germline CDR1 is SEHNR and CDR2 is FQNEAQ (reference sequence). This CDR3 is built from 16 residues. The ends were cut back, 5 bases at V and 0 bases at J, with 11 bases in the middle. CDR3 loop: CASSPAGSSYNSPLHF. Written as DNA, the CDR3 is TGTGCCAGCAGCCCGGCCGGGAGCTCCTATAATTCACCCCTCCACTTT.

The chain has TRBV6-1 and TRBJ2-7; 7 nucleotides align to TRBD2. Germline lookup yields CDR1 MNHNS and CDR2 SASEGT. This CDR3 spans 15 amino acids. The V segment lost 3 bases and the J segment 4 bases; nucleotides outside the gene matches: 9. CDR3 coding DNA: TGTGCCAGCAGTGAGGGAGGGACCGATCTTTACGAGCAGTACTTC. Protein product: CASSEGGTDLYEQYF.

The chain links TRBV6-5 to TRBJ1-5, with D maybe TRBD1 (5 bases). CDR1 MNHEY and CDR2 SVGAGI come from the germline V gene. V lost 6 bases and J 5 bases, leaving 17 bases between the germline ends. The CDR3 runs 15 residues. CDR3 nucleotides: TGTGCCAGCAGCGGGCTGGGGGGACCGGATCAGCCCCAGCATTTT. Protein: CASSGLGGPDQPQHF.